This T cell receptor (beta chain) was sequenced for a study of CD8 T cells in Susac syndrome. General study points: It was acknowledged in the study that its TCR sequencing and HLA analysis involved a relatively small number of individuals.

CD8+ and CD4+ T cells from blood underwent TCR beta sequencing. The CD8+ and CD4+ T cells were negatively isolated, with the TEMRA cells enriched by FACS. The V end was cut by 5 bases, the J end by 1 base, with 14 bases between. The CDR3 is 15 residues long. The germline CDR1 and CDR2 sequences are MNHNS and SASEGT. A note on this clonotype: The antigen is undetermined.

Reverse transcription used roughly 0.5 to 1 ug RNA and random hexamers. TCR beta CDR3 was amplified by immunoSEQ multiplex PCR. This amplification extended across 54 Vbeta and 13 Jbeta segments. TCRdb re-analysed the immunoSEQ multiplex PCR reads in MiXCR, keeping a single row per CDR3 protein. Of 150,000 to 200,000 distinct CDR3 sequences listed, approximately 92% are singletons. This TCR was sampled from a human donor in good health. The material sequenced was CD4+ T cells from PBMCs. The genes are TRBV6-1 and TRBJ2-5; perhaps TRBD2 as D (6 bases). CDR3 DNA sequence: TGTGCCAGCAGTTCCCGGCGGGGACTCCAAGAGACCCAGTACTTC. Amino acid sequence: CASSSRRGLQETQYF.